The clone carrying this T cell receptor beta chain has a handful of counts. The source of the sample is a study of response to subunit inactivated influenza vaccine. In TCRdb, the RT-PCR reads were re-called with MiXCR into one record per CDR3 protein. Among approximately 700,000 distinct CDR3 sequences, around 13% were seen once, and the ten largest hold 5.5% to 8%. Between the trimmed V and J ends, which lost 5 bases and 0 bases, there was a span of 14 bases. The CDR3 sequence is 15 residues long. Germline loops: CDR1 PRHDT, CDR2 FYEKMQ (reference sequence). This chain uses TRBV13 with TRBJ2-7; D is perhaps TRBD1 (5 bases). This material consisted of PBMCs from blood, taken 14 to 15 days before vaccination. This TCR derives from a man aged 50 to 60 who received an inactivated influenza vaccine. This CDR3 is CASSVGQVPSYEQYF. CDR3 DNA: TGTGCCAGCAGCGTGGGGCAGGTGCCCTCCTACGAGCAGTACTTC.